The 14 T cell receptor beta chains reported below all come from one sample, sequenced in a study of blood T cell repertoires in COVID-19. Sequencing was performed with immunoSEQ multiplex PCR; in TCRdb, only in-frame clones are kept and a portion is missing. This table holds 200,000 to 250,000 clones, 84% found once. The sample comprised peripheral blood. The receptors come from a woman over 75 with active or convalescent COVID-19.

This chain connects TRBV14 to TRBJ1-4; no reliable D call. V was clipped by 4 bases and J by 6 bases, with 15 bases between them. Germline CDR1 is SGHDN and CDR2 is FVKESK. The length of the CDR3 is 15 residues. DNA of the CDR3: TGTGCCAGCAGCCCGCGGGATTTCGCGTATGAAAAACTGTTTTTT. Amino acid sequence: CASSPRDFAYEKLFF.

V and J are TRBV28 and TRBJ2-2; D gene unclear. CDR3 size: 15 residues. Trimming took off 1 base at V and 0 bases at J, with 6 bases between the two ends. Germline V gives CDR1 MDHEN, CDR2 SYDVKM. The CDR3: CASSLFSTNTGELFF. The CDR3 DNA reads TGTGCCAGCAGTTTATTTTCTACGAACACCGGGGAGCTGTTTTTT.

The J gene is TRBJ1-2, the V gene TRBV5-4; D call uncertain. CDR1 SGHNT and CDR2 YYREEE come from the germline V gene (reference sequence). Deletions cut 0 bases from V and 5 bases from J, with 14 bases between. The CDR3 has 15 amino acids. For the CDR3, the DNA is TGTGCCAGCAGCTTGGGCCCTGGTGTAGCGTATGGCTACACCTTC. Its protein is CASSLGPGVAYGYTF. Full variable domain (remainder filled in from reference TRBV5-4 and TRBJ1-2): ETGVTQSPTHLIKTRGQQVTLRCSSQSGHNTVSWYQQALGQGPQFIFQYYREEENGRGNFPPRFSGLQFPNYSSELNVNALELDDSALYLCASSLGPGVAYGYTFGSGTRLTVV.

As to this clone: Other DNA sequences in this sample translate to the same CDR3. The V call is TRBV7-3, the J call TRBJ2-2; 10 positions match TRBD2. The CDR3 covers 16 residues. After removal of 4 bases from V and 1 base from J, the junction contained 3 bases not matched to a gene. CDR1 is SGHTA, CDR2 FQGTGA, per germline. The CDR3 sequence is CASSWASGGNTGELFF. The CDR3 bases are TGTGCCAGCAGCTGGGCTAGCGGGGGGAACACCGGGGAGCTGTTTTTT.

In its sample, this clone was seen once. The rearrangement links TRBV7-9 to TRBJ2-1; 7 positions match TRBD2. The germline gives CDR1 SEHNR, CDR2 FQNEAQ (reference sequence). CDR3 length equals 15 residues. V lost 7 bases to trimming and J lost 7 bases; unmatched junction nucleotides: 13. The CDR3, as DNA: TGTGCCAGCAACCAAGGTCGTGGGAGGGAAAATGAGCAGTTCTTC. Translation: CASNQGRGRENEQFF.

This sequence joins TRBV3-1 (or the pseudogene TRBV3-2) and TRBJ2-7; D uncertain. Germline-derived CDR1 and CDR2 are LGHDT and YNNKEL (reference sequence). This CDR3 spans 12 amino acids. Trimming cost V 2 bases and J 3 bases, with 5 bases left between them. The DNA of the CDR3 is TGTGCCAGCAGCCAAAGCCTCTACGAGCAGTACTTC. Translation gives CASSQSLYEQYF.

The CDR3 spells CASSPFRRGNSGELFF. DNA for the CDR3: TGTGCCAGCAGCCCTTTCCGTCGTGGTAATAGCGGGGAGCTGTTTTTT. This chain links TRBV7-2 with TRBJ2-2; no definite D call. The CDR3 is 16 residues long. The V end was cut by 5 bases, the J end by 7 bases, with 20 bases between. Germline CDR1 is SGHTA and CDR2 is FQGNSA.

This chain uses TRBV6-5 with TRBJ1-6; the D is unclear. From germline, CDR1 is MNHEY and CDR2 SVGAGI. This CDR3 contains 15 residues. V lost 7 bases and J 8 bases, leaving 18 bases between the germline ends. DNA of the CDR3: TGTGCCAGCACGACAACTCACCCCGAAGATTCACCCCTCCACTTT. It specifies CASTTTHPEDSPLHF.

The count of this clone is one. V is TRBV6-6 and J is TRBJ1-2; 11 positions agree with TRBD1. The CDR3 consists of 16 residues. Germline assignment: CDR1 MNHNY and CDR2 SVGAGI (reference sequence). V shed 6 bases and J 4 bases; nucleotides not matched to a gene: 10. The CDR3 region is CASREDRGRSVYGYTF. The CDR3 nucleotides read TGTGCCAGCAGAGAGGACAGGGGGCGGTCAGTCTATGGCTACACCTTC.

The J gene is TRBJ1-5, the V gene TRBV28; a possible D gene is TRBD1 (6 bases). The CDR3 runs 17 residues. V lost 2 bases, J lost 4 bases, and 18 bases lay in between. Looked up from germline, CDR1 is MDHEN and CDR2 is SYDVKM. CDR3 sequence: CASSLGTHGRKNQPQHF. As DNA, the CDR3 is TGTGCCAGCAGTTTAGGGACACACGGTCGAAAAAATCAGCCCCAGCATTTT.

V gene TRBV6-2 or TRBV6-3 combines with J gene TRBJ1-1, with D possibly matching TRBD1 (6 bases). V dropped 6 bases and J dropped 4 bases, with 21 bases sitting between them. CDR1 MNHEY and CDR2 SVGEGT come from the germline V gene. The CDR3 runs to 16 residues. The CDR3 here is CASSRDRMGWGTEAFF. CDR3 nucleotides: TGTGCCAGCAGCCGCGACAGGATGGGATGGGGCACTGAAGCTTTCTTT.

The rearrangement links TRBV20-1 to TRBJ2-7; D uncertain. The CDR3 runs 14 residues. Germline V gene sequence: CDR1 DFQATT, CDR2 SNEGSKA (reference sequence). V lost 4 bases, J lost 1 base, and 14 bases lay in between. The CDR3 protein is CSATDESTSYEQYF. Written as DNA, the CDR3 is TGCAGTGCTACTGACGAATCAACTTCCTACGAGCAGTACTTC.

The rearrangement joins TRBV19 to TRBJ1-1, with 10 bases lining up with TRBD1. The CDR3 totals 16 residues. The V and J ends lost 3 bases and 1 base, in that order; junction bases with no gene match: 5. Germline values: CDR1 LNHDA, CDR2 SQIVND (reference sequence). The CDR3 loop reads CASSITGTGENTEAFF. CDR3 in DNA: TGTGCCAGTAGTATTACCGGGACAGGGGAGAACACTGAAGCTTTCTTT.

In DNA, the CDR3 is TGCGCCAGCAGACAGGGGACGAATGAAAAACTGTTTTTT. Protein product: CASRQGTNEKLFF. The chain joins TRBV23-1 to TRBJ1-4, with 7 bases aligning to TRBD1. TRBV23-1 is annotated as an ORF whose role is uncertain. The CDR3 is made up of 13 amino acids. V lost 6 bases to trimming and J lost 5 bases; unmatched junction nucleotides: 3.